There are a few counts of the clone carrying this TCR beta chain. V dropped 1 base and J dropped 7 bases, with 8 bases sitting between them. There are 13 residues in the CDR3. Germline V CDR1 and CDR2: SGHTA, FQGNSA. Profiling relied on immunoSEQ multiplex PCR, and the TCRdb table lists in-frame clones only, not all of them. This sample has about 53,000 clones, with roughly 80% found just once. The entry originates in a study of OX40 agonist ivuxolimab in advanced cancers. The chain combines TRBV7-2 with TRBJ1-5; TRBD1 is a possible D gene (5 bases). The source material was CD4+ or CD8+ T cells sorted from blood, sampled in a trial of the OX40 agonist ivuxolimab. This TCR came from an adult with an advanced solid tumor such as melanoma, head and neck, liver or kidney cancer. In nucleotides, the CDR3 is TGTGCCAGCAGCTTAGGGACAAAGCAGCCCCAGCATTTT. Translating gives CASSLGTKQPQHF.